These 11 T cell receptor beta chains were all obtained from the same sample, sequenced in a study of shared clonotypes between healthy human individuals. Here immunoSEQ multiplex PCR was the method, and the copy in TCRdb shows in-frame clones only, minus some. The sample yields approximately 1,500,000 clones, approximately 97% seen once. The sample consisted of naive CD4+ T cells sorted from blood. Documented subset: CD45RA+ positively selected. All receptors derive from a man aged 25-45 years in good health.

This chain uses TRBV7-2 with TRBJ2-3; D ambiguous. The ends were cut back, 1 base at V and 4 bases at J, with 9 bases in the middle. Germline V gene sequence: CDR1 SGHTA, CDR2 FQGNSA. The CDR3 runs to 14 residues. This CDR3 is CASSLVVGADTQYF. In nucleotides, the CDR3 is TGTGCCAGCAGCTTAGTTGTCGGAGCAGATACGCAGTATTTT.

The chain has TRBV7-2 and TRBJ2-1; D gene unclear. Trimming stripped 1 base from V and 9 bases from J, with 16 bases between. The CDR3 loop spans 15 amino acids. The germline CDR1 and CDR2 sequences are SGHTA and FQGNSA. In DNA, the CDR3 is TGTGCCAGCAGCTTAGACCTCCGTGGCTTCAGTGAGCAGTTCTTC. Protein product: CASSLDLRGFSEQFF.

J is TRBJ1-1 and V is TRBV7-9, with D tentatively TRBD1 (6 bases). This CDR3 contains 15 residues. The germline CDR1 and CDR2 sequences are SEHNR and FQNEAQ (reference sequence). Trimming stripped 1 base from V and 4 bases from J, with 13 bases between. CDR3 amino acids: CASSLDGGGGTEAFF. In nucleotides, the CDR3 is TGTGCCAGCAGCTTAGATGGGGGCGGGGGCACTGAAGCTTTCTTT.

Here the CDR3 reads CASRPIAGYTGELFF. In DNA form, the CDR3 reads TGTGCCAGCAGACCTATAGCGGGATACACCGGGGAGCTGTTTTTT. This sequence joins TRBV11-2 and TRBJ2-2; 8 bases are a match to TRBD2. Germline V lookup: CDR1 SGHAT, CDR2 FQNNGV. This CDR3 comprises 15 residues. J was trimmed by 3 bases and V by 6 bases; bases with no gene match: 6.

This clone was detected only once. Other DNA sequences in the same sample also yield this CDR3. The rearrangement joins TRBV5-1 to TRBJ1-1, with 9 bases fitting TRBD1. The CDR3 has 14 residues. V shed 2 bases and J 5 bases; nucleotides not matched to a gene: 4. Germline values: CDR1 SGHRS, CDR2 YFSETQ. In DNA form, the CDR3 reads TGCGCCAGCAGCTTACAGGGGGCGCGGACTGAAGCTTTCTTT. This codes for CASSLQGARTEAFF.

V is TRBV6-6 and J is TRBJ1-1; the match to TRBD1 covers 9 bases. This CDR3 region has 15 residues. CDR1 and CDR2 from the germline V gene are MNHNY and SVGAGI (reference sequence). The V gene end was trimmed by 4 bases and the J gene end by 3 bases; junction bases not matched to a gene: 6. The CDR3 spells CASSSPDRGDTEAFF. The DNA of the CDR3 is TGTGCCAGCAGTTCCCCGGACAGGGGAGACACTGAAGCTTTCTTT.

The chain uses TRBV18 and TRBJ1-5; weak D call: TRBD1 (5 bases). The germline CDR1 and CDR2 sequences are KGHSH and LQKENI. The CDR3 runs 12 residues. Trimming removed 5 bases from V and 5 bases from J, with 7 bases in between. CDR3 nucleotide sequence: TGTGCCAGCTCATCCAGGGATCAGCCCCAGCATTTT. It yields the protein CASSSRDQPQHF.

The rearrangement links TRBV5-1 to TRBJ2-5; 12 positions agree with TRBD2. Germline values: CDR1 SGHRS, CDR2 YFSETQ. The CDR3 has 17 amino acids. V lost 4 bases and J lost 0; bases outside the gene matches: 7. The CDR3 spells CASSHGLAGLYQETQYF. Written as DNA, the CDR3 is TGCGCCAGCAGCCACGGACTAGCGGGGCTGTACCAAGAGACCCAGTACTTC.

Concerning this clone: The sample has other DNA sequences that encode this CDR3 too. The rearrangement uses TRBV2 and TRBJ2-1; TRBD2 aligns across 12 bases. CDR3 length equals 14 residues. Germline assignment: CDR1 SNHLY and CDR2 FYNNEI. Trimming at V came to 3 bases and at J to 7 bases, leaving 1 base not matched to a gene. The CDR3 region has the DNA TGTGCCAGCAGTGAGACTAGCGGGAGAAATGAGCAGTTCTTC. Translation: CASSETSGRNEQFF.

The rearrangement joins TRBV18 to TRBJ1-4, with 7 bases lining up with TRBD1. The CDR3 runs 14 residues. V shed 6 bases and J 4 bases; nucleotides not matched to a gene: 5. In germline, CDR1 is KGHSH, CDR2 LQKENI. CDR3 loop: CASSPRDSNEKLFF. As DNA, the CDR3 is TGTGCCAGCTCTCCGAGGGACAGTAATGAAAAACTGTTTTTT.

The chain links TRBV5-6 to TRBJ1-1, with 7 nucleotides matching TRBD1. Germline V gene sequence: CDR1 SGHDT, CDR2 YYEEEE. V was pared by 0 bases and J by 0 bases, with 2 bases of the junction left unmatched. This CDR3 has 15 amino acids. The CDR3 nucleotides read TGTGCCAGCAGCTTGGGGGGACAGATGAACACTGAAGCTTTCTTT. Its protein product is CASSLGGQMNTEAFF.